These 8 T cell receptor beta chains were sequenced from one sample in a study of long-term antiretroviral therapy in people with HIV. An immunoSEQ assay, version v3.0, was performed at survey level. Sequencing used immunoSEQ multiplex PCR; TCRdb keeps in-frame clones, though not all of them. The table has approximately 27,000 clones, about 87% seen once. This material consisted of unsorted PBMCs, taken 1.8 years after starting antiretroviral therapy. The source of these receptors is a woman younger than 35 with HIV.

The chain uses TRBV19 and TRBJ2-7; possible D gene TRBD1, 6 bases. V lost 6 bases and J 0 bases, leaving 15 bases between the germline ends. This CDR3 spans 15 amino acids. Germline-derived CDR1 and CDR2 are LNHDA and SQIVND (reference sequence). Here the CDR3 reads CASSLRDTSSYEQYF. The CDR3 DNA sequence: TGTGCCAGTAGCCTCCGGGACACCAGCTCCTACGAGCAGTACTTC.

In this sample, this clone turned up once. The rearrangement joins TRBV4-3 to TRBJ2-1; D remains unclear. This CDR3 comprises 15 residues. Trimming removed 0 bases at V and 1 base at J, with 7 bases between. The germline gives CDR1 LGHNA, CDR2 YSLEER. CDR3 residues: CASSQDQISYNEQFF. The CDR3 region has the DNA TGCGCCAGCAGCCAAGACCAAATATCCTACAATGAGCAGTTCTTC.

By share of the sample, this clone is medium-sized. V gene TRBV15 combines with J gene TRBJ2-7; 7 bases are shared with TRBD1. Germline-derived CDR1 and CDR2 are LNHNV and YYDKDF (reference sequence). With 4 bases clipped from V and 11 bases from J, the junction kept 14 bases outside the gene matches. This CDR3 contains 14 residues. The CDR3, as DNA: TGTGCCACCAGCAACGATCCCGGGACAGCTGCTGAGTACTTC. Translation: CATSNDPGTAAEYF.

V is TRBV4-1 and J is TRBJ2-6, with no clear D. CDR1 and CDR2 (germline): MGHRA, YSYEKL. V gave up 4 bases and J gave up 3 bases, with 10 bases separating them. CDR3 length: 15 amino acids. The CDR3 is CASSRSYDGANVLTF. The CDR3 DNA reads as TGCGCCAGCAGCCGCTCATATGATGGGGCCAACGTCCTGACTTTC.

This clone has a handful of counts. The V gene is TRBV19, the J gene TRBJ1-2; 9 bases align to TRBD1. From germline, CDR1 is LNHDA and CDR2 SQIVND (reference sequence). The CDR3 consists of 15 residues. Trimming took 7 bases from V and 6 from J; bases not matched to a gene: 12. The CDR3 nucleotides are TGTGCCAGTAATTGGCACAGGGGGCGAGAGGATGGCTACACCTTC. Translating it yields CASNWHRGREDGYTF.

The chain couples TRBV6-6 to TRBJ2-7; D uncertain. The length of the CDR3 is 13 residues. Germline V gives CDR1 MNHNY, CDR2 SVGAGI (reference sequence). The germline V and J ends were trimmed by 8 bases and 2 bases, with 13 bases remaining between them. CDR3 in amino acids: CASSGRRAYEQYF. In DNA, the CDR3 is TGTGCCAGCTCCGGACGACGGGCCTACGAGCAGTACTTC.

The J gene is TRBJ1-1, the V gene TRBV5-1; perhaps TRBD1 as D (6 bases). Trimming left V 1 base short and J 0 bases short, with 7 bases between. The CDR3 runs 14 residues. Per the germline V gene, CDR1 is SGHRS and CDR2 is YFSETQ. The CDR3 region is CASSLHRVNTEAFF. The CDR3 DNA sequence: TGCGCCAGCAGCTTGCACAGGGTGAACACTGAAGCTTTCTTT.

J is TRBJ2-5 and V is TRBV7-6, with D possibly TRBD1 on 6 matching bases. Germline V gives CDR1 SGHVS, CDR2 FNYEAQ. V was shortened by 1 base and J by 5 bases, with 17 bases between the two germline ends. The CDR3 is 16 residues long. For the CDR3, the DNA is TGTGCCAGCAGCTTAGAGCCGGCTACAGGGCGGGAGACCCAGTACTTC. Amino acids: CASSLEPATGRETQYF.